This T cell receptor beta chain was documented in a study of T cells after yellow fever vaccination. Study as a whole: Fractions of low cell number were prepared using SMART-Seq v4 Ultra Low Input.

Study results and limitations: Abundant clonotypes from the bulk population could contaminate FACS-sorted repertoires. A faster peak, day 5 versus 15, was reached by the weaker secondary response.

This clonotype has a handful of counts. Its antigen is not known. CDR1 is MDHEN, CDR2 SYDVKM, per germline. Trimming shortened V by 3 bases and J by 2 bases, and 9 bases separated the two germline ends. This CDR3 is 14 amino acids long. The TCR cDNA carried a universal primer site and UMIs from 5'RACE template switching. TCRdb processed the 5' RACE reads anew with MiXCR; each CDR3 protein has one entry. The sample has around 310,000 distinct CDR3 sequences; around 3.6% are singletons. This TCR was sampled from a man younger than 35 who received the YFV17D yellow fever vaccine. V and J are TRBV28 and TRBJ2-3, with D possibly TRBD1 on 5 matching bases. The sample was PBMCs, taken on the day of the yellow fever booster vaccination. As DNA, the CDR3 is TGTGCCAGCAGTTTGAAGGGGTTCACAGATACGCAGTATTTT. It codes for CASSLKGFTDTQYF.